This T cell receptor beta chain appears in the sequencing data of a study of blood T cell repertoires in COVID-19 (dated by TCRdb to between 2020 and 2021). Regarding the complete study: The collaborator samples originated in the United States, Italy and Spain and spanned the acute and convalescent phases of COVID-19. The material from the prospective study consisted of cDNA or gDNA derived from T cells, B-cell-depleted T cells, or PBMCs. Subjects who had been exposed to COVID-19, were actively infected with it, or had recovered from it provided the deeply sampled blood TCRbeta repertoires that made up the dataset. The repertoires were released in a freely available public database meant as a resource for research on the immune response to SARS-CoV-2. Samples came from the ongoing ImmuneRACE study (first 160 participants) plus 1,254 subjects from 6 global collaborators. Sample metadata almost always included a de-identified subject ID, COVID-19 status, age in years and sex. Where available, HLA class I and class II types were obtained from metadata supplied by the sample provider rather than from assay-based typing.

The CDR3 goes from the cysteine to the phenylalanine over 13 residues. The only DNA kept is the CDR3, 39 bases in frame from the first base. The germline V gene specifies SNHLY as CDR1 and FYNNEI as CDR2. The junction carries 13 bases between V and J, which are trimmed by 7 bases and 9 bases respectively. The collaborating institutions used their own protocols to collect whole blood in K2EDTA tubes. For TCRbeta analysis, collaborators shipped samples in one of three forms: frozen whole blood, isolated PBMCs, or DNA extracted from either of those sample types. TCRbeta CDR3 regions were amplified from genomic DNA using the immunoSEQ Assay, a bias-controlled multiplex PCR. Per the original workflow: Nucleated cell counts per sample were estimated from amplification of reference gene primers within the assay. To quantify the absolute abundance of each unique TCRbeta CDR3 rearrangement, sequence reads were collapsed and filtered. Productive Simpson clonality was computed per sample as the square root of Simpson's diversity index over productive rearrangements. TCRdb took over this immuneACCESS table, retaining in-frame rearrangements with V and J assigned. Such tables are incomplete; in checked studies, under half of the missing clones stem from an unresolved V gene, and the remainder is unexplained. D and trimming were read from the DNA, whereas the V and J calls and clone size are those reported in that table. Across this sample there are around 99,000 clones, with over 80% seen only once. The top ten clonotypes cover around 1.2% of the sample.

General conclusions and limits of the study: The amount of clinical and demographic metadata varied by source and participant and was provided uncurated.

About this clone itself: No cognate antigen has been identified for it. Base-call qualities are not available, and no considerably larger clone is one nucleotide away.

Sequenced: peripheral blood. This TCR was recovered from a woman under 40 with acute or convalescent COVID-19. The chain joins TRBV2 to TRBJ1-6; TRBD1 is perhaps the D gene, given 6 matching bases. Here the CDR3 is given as CASNLGGGSPLHF. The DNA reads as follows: TGTGCCAGCAACCTGGGAGGGGGTTCACCCCTCCACTTT.